A single T cell receptor (beta chain) is shown here with its context. The antigen is not known. The sample originates from a study of cytomegalovirus exposure and HLA in healthy donors. General observations from the study: First-cohort TCR clusters were later found to tend to co-occur in the 120 or so validation repertoires.

From the 120-subject validation cohort, which was separate from the roughly 620-subject first cohort, the donors were drawn. The V end lost 3 bases, the J end lost 2 bases, and 17 bases lay between the germline ends. This CDR3 region has 17 residues. The germline CDR1 and CDR2 sequences are SGHVS and FNYEAQ. Sequencing was performed with immunoSEQ multiplex PCR; in TCRdb, only in-frame clones are kept and a portion is missing. The sample comprises 95,000 to 150,000 clones, approximately 95% of which are singletons, and less than 2% rests with the top ten. The TCR originated in a man aged 18 to 30 in good health and CMV-seronegative. Sequencing used PBMCs. The rearrangement joins TRBV7-6 to TRBJ2-1; D possibly corresponds to TRBD1 (5 bases). The CDR3 DNA reads TGTGCCAGCAGCTTTGGGCAGACAGTGAAACCCTACAATGAGCAGTTCTTC. Amino acid sequence: CASSFGQTVKPYNEQFF.